This T cell receptor (beta chain) was observed in a study of T-cell reconstitution after alpha-beta-depleted transplantation in children listed by TCRdb under 2016. In terms of the full investigation: Using TCR repertoire profiling, the study quantitatively followed how T-cell immune reconstitution unfolded in children after TCRalphabeta/CD19-depleted allogeneic hematopoietic cell transplantation.

What the study reported, not specific to this receptor: Hyperexpanded clone frequencies declined over subsequent months; after one year, T-cell counts and TCRbeta diversity were mostly attributed to newly produced T cells. The apparently early alphabetaT-cell count recovery about two months after transplant was reportedly dependent on only several hundred rapidly expanded clones derived from non-depleted graft cells. In some patients, the high TCRbeta diversity seen at day 60 was put down to recipient T cells and intrathymic progenitors that had survived conditioning.

As regards this clonotype: No cognate antigen has been identified for it. No quality values exist for individual bases; no much larger clone is one base distant.

The library came from PCR. The run used an Illumina HiSeq 2500. To normalize quantification of the TCRbeta repertoire, the TCR libraries were built with molecular barcoding that relied on unique molecular identifiers. TCRdb applied fastp at Q25 and MiXCR to the public reads, then kept only in-frame beta chains. Here each entry gathers all rows of one CDR3 protein and keeps the most common genes and DNA. The sample records approximately 230,000 distinct CDR3 sequences, more than 20% of which are singletons. The ten largest clonotypes hold 4.5% to 5.5% of the sample. The treatment or condition label here, explained by the study, means: allogeneic hematopoietic cell transplantation with graft depleted of TCRalphabeta T cells and CD19 B cells. The transplant recipients were children given TCRalphabeta/CD19-depleted allogeneic hematopoietic cell grafts. Including the terminal cysteine and phenylalanine, the CDR3 comprises 16 residues. The sequence is cut down to CDR3 DNA, 48 bases in frame from base 1. Here V drops 5 bases and J drops 4 bases, and the junction holds 8 bases not matched to any gene. CDR1 SEHNR and CDR2 FQNEAQ were looked up in the germline V gene (reference sequence).

The V gene is TRBV7-9 and the J gene is TRBJ1-1; 12 bases in the middle match TRBD1. The source was PBMCs, mostly from graft donor cells, collected 360 days after TCRalphabeta/CD19-depleted stem cell transplant. This clonotype originated in a female patient between 2 and 15 years old who had a stem cell transplant for congenital amegakaryocytic thrombocytopenia, so the T cells may come from the graft donor. The CDR3: CASSHPGTGGGTEAFF. The DNA is TGTGCCAGCAGCCATCCCGGGACAGGGGGCGGCACTGAAGCTTTCTTT.